Listed below are T cell receptor beta chains from one sample, sequenced in a study of cytomegalovirus exposure and HLA in healthy donors. Sequencing was performed with immunoSEQ multiplex PCR; in TCRdb, only in-frame clones are kept and a portion is missing. The sample holds 350,000 or so clones, 86% seen once. The sample taken for sequencing was PBMCs. Every receptor here comes from a woman under 30 in good health and CMV-seronegative. CDR3s include the opening cysteine and the closing phenylalanine or tryptophan. Fields, in order: V gene, J gene, D gene, clone size, CDR3 protein, CDR3 DNA. A D gene is named only where the DNA matches it firmly. Expanded clones get a size class; other rows say once, few or many, or leave the size out.

>TRBV9|TRBJ2-7|NA|NA
CASSVEIGGIREQYF
TGTGCCAGCAGCGTAGAGATTGGAGGGATTCGGGAGCAGTACTTC
>TRBV13|TRBJ2-2|TRBD2|NA
CASSLGLAVNTGELFF
TGTGCCAGCAGCTTGGGACTAGCGGTGAACACCGGGGAGCTGTTTTTT
>TRBV6-1|TRBJ1-5|NA|NA
CASSERGDWGQPQHF
TGTGCCAGCAGTGAACGGGGGGATTGGGGTCAGCCCCAGCATTTT
>TRBV6-5|TRBJ2-7|NA|NA
CASSYRGSTSEQYF
TGTGCCAGCAGTTACAGAGGTAGTACCTCCGAGCAGTACTTC
>TRBV11-2|TRBJ1-2|NA|NA
CASSSLSRESYGYTF
TGTGCCAGCAGCTCTCTCTCACGGGAGTCCTATGGCTACACCTTC
>TRBV7-9|TRBJ2-1|NA|NA
CASSLSSAGEQFF
TGTGCCAGCAGCTTGTCTAGCGCTGGTGAGCAGTTCTTC
>TRBV7-9|TRBJ1-2|NA|NA
CASSLMVSNYGYTF
TGTGCCAGCAGCTTAATGGTCAGTAACTATGGCTACACCTTC
>TRBV5-6|TRBJ2-7|NA|few
CASSLGTFSYEQYF
TGTGCCAGCAGCCTTGGGACATTTTCCTACGAGCAGTACTTC
>TRBV28|TRBJ2-7|TRBD1|NA
CASSFWGQGSYEQYF
TGTGCCAGCAGTTTTTGGGGACAGGGGTCCTACGAGCAGTACTTC
>TRBV10-3|TRBJ2-5|TRBD1|NA
CAISVAGGSETQYF
TGTGCCATCAGTGTGGCAGGGGGAAGCGAGACCCAGTACTTC
>TRBV28|TRBJ1-2|TRBD1|NA
CAADRGMYGYTF
TGTGCCGCCGACAGGGGAATGTACGGCTACACCTTC
>TRBV6-5|TRBJ1-4|TRBD1|NA
CASSYSHGTGDEKLFF
TGTGCCAGCAGTTACTCCCACGGGACAGGGGACGAAAAACTGTTTTTT
>TRBV19|TRBJ1-5|NA|NA
CASNKDSPVAQPQHF
TGTGCCAGTAACAAGGACAGCCCTGTGGCGCAGCCCCAGCATTTT
>TRBV9|TRBJ1-5|TRBD1|few
CASSVGTANQPQHF
TGTGCCAGCAGCGTCGGGACAGCAAATCAGCCCCAGCATTTT
>TRBV28|TRBJ2-1|TRBD1|once
CASTLPGQTYNEQFF
TGTGCCAGCACCCTACCGGGACAGACTTACAATGAGCAGTTCTTC
>TRBV15|TRBJ1-2|NA|NA
CATSRRPAGDYGYTF
TGTGCCACCAGCAGGAGGCCGGCGGGGGACTATGGCTACACCTTC
>TRBV4-3|TRBJ1-4|NA|NA
CASSQAGETRSEKLFF
TGCGCCAGCAGCCAAGCGGGGGAGACCCGTTCGGAAAAACTGTTTTTT
>TRBV6-5|TRBJ1-2|NA|NA
CASRSPITLYGYTF
TGTGCCAGCAGGAGCCCTATAACCCTCTATGGCTACACCTTC
>TRBV7-3|TRBJ2-7|TRBD1|NA
CASSFFRDRSYEQYF
TGTGCCAGCAGCTTCTTCCGGGACAGGTCCTACGAGCAGTACTTC
>TRBV11-2|TRBJ1-3|NA|NA
CASSPGPLPVFIYF
TGTGCCAGCAGCCCAGGCCCCCTTCCGGTTTTCATATATTTT
>TRBV21-1|TRBJ2-1|NA|NA
CASSFCRDTGSYNEQFF
TGTGCCAGCAGCTTTTGCCGGGACACCGGCTCCTACAATGAGCAGTTCTTC
>TRBV6-6|TRBJ2-7|TRBD2|few
CASLSSGSRSYEQYF
TGTGCCAGCCTCTCTAGCGGGAGCCGCTCCTACGAGCAGTACTTC
>TRBV10-3|TRBJ2-7|TRBD2|once
CAISKGLASSYEQYF
TGTGCCATCAGTAAAGGACTAGCGTCCTCCTACGAGCAGTACTTC
>TRBV29-1|TRBJ2-5|NA|few
CSVGGRQETQYF
TGCAGCGTTGGTGGCAGGCAAGAGACCCAGTACTTC
>TRBV4-2|TRBJ2-7|TRBD2|NA
CASSQGSGSYEQYF
TGTGCCAGCAGCCAAGGGAGCGGGAGCTACGAGCAGTACTTC
>TRBV6-5|TRBJ2-5|NA|NA
CASSYSRGGETQYF
TGTGCCAGCAGTTACTCGAGGGGAGGAGAGACCCAGTACTTC
>TRBV18|TRBJ1-1|NA|NA
CASSPDTRLNTEAFF
TGTGCCAGCTCACCGGACACGCGACTGAACACTGAAGCTTTCTTT